Below, 3 T cell receptor beta chains from the same sample are listed, as sequenced in a study of blood T cell repertoires in COVID-19. The table came from immunoSEQ multiplex PCR; TCRdb's copy has only in-frame clones and leaves some out. The sample lists 250,000 to 350,000 clones, 85% to 90% occurring once. Sequencing was performed on peripheral blood. Receptors originate from a woman aged 25-40 years with COVID-19, enrolled during active disease.

J is TRBJ2-1 and V is TRBV30; 13 bases line up with TRBD2. V was clipped by 3 bases and J by 8 bases; unmatched bases: 10. Germline V lookup: CDR1 GTSNPN, CDR2 SVGIG (reference sequence). The CDR3 contains 16 residues. This chain's CDR3 is CAWRDHGTSGAHEQFF. The CDR3 DNA is TGTGCCTGGAGGGACCATGGGACTAGCGGGGCCCATGAGCAGTTCTTC.

Here the CDR3 DNA reads TGTGCCTGGAGTGCGAGGTGGAGACAGCATAATTCACCCCTCCACTTT. Translated: CAWSARWRQHNSPLHF. The chain carries TRBV30 and TRBJ1-6; the D gene is possibly TRBD1 (5 bases). Germline V gene sequence: CDR1 GTSNPN, CDR2 SVGIG (reference sequence). This CDR3 is built from 16 residues. With 1 base removed from V and 5 bases from J, the gap between germline ends came to 15 bases.

The chain recombines TRBV4-2 with TRBJ1-2, with D uncertain. The length of the CDR3 is 14 residues. V was pared by 4 bases and J by 7 bases, with 16 bases between. Germline loops: CDR1 LGHNA, CDR2 YNFKEQ. The CDR3 protein is CASSPRGRTGGYTF. CDR3 nucleotide sequence: TGTGCCAGCAGCCCCCGTGGCCGGACTGGTGGCTACACCTTC.